This T cell receptor (beta chain) was captured by sequencing in a study of T-cell reconstitution after alpha-beta-depleted transplantation in children. This clonotype was picked up a small number of times. Preparation of the TCRbeta library used unique molecular identifiers. TCRdb re-analysed the PCR reads in MiXCR, keeping a single row per CDR3 protein. The sample shows about 540,000 distinct CDR3 sequences, 27% of them seen only once. There are 15 residues in the CDR3. The V and J ends lost 6 bases and 6 bases, in that order; junction bases with no gene match: 11. Germline-derived CDR1 and CDR2 are MNHNS and SASEGT.

V and J are TRBV6-1 and TRBJ1-5, with 7 bases fitting TRBD1. The receptor comes from a boy less than two years old with Wiskott-Aldrich syndrome, due to receive a stem cell transplant. Here the sequenced sample was PBMCs, taken before TCRalphabeta/CD19-depleted stem cell transplant. This chain's CDR3 is CASRSQGGPGQPQHF. As DNA, the CDR3 is TGTGCCAGCAGATCCCAGGGGGGCCCGGGTCAGCCCCAGCATTTT.